This TCR beta chain was retrieved from a study of identical twins. Findings of the study overall: Beta out-of-frame sequences showed weaker excess twin sharing. Abundant beta clonotypes from cord blood had fewer insertions, unlike memory repertoires, which showed none. Its conclusions, products of cross-sectional statistical analysis, did not come from following the same donors.

Germline CDR1 is DFQATT and CDR2 is SNEGSKA (reference sequence). Between the trimmed V and J ends, which lost 0 bases and 0 bases, there was a span of 13 bases. The length of the CDR3 is 16 residues. Unique molecular identifiers were present on the cDNA, and a universal primer site came from template switching. TCRdb used MiXCR to reprocess the 5' RACE reads, holding one entry per CDR3 protein. The data contain hundreds of thousands of distinct CDR3 sequences, roughly 6.2% of them seen just once; the ten biggest clones take up around 2%. This clonotype was observed a handful of times. Antigen unknown.

The sequence was obtained from a man in his late teens or twenties in good health. The rearrangement joins TRBV20-1 to TRBJ2-3; D unresolved. Sequenced material: naive T cells sorted from blood. The CDR3 reads CSARDVVAVSTDTQYF. The DNA of the CDR3 is TGCAGTGCTAGAGACGTAGTGGCGGTTAGCACAGATACGCAGTATTTT.